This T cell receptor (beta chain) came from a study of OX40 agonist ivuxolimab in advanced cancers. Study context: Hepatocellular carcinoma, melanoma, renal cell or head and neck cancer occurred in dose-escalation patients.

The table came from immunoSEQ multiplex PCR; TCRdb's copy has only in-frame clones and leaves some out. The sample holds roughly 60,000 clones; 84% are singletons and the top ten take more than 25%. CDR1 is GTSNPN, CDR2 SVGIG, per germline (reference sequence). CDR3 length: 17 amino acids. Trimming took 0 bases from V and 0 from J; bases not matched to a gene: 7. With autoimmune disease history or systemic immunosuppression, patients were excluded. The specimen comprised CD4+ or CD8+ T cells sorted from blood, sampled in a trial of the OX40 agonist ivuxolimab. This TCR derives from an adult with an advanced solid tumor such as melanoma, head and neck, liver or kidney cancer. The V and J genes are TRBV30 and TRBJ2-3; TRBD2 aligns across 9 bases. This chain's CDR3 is CAWSVGLAGFSTDTQYF. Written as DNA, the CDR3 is TGTGCCTGGAGTGTAGGGCTAGCGGGGTTTAGCACAGATACGCAGTATTTT.